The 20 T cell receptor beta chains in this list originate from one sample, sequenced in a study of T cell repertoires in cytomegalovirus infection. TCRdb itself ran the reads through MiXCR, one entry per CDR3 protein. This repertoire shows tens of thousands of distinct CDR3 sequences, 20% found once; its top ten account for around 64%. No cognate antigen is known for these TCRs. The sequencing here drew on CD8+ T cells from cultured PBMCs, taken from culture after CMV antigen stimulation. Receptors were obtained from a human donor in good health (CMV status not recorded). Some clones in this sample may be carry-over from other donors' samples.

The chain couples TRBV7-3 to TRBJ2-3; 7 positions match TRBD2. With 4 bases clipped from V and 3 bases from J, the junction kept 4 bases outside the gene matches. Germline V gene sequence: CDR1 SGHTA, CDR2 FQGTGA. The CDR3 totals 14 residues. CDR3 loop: CASSSTAGTDTQYF. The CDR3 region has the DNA TGTGCCAGCAGCTCCACAGCGGGGACAGATACGCAGTATTTT.

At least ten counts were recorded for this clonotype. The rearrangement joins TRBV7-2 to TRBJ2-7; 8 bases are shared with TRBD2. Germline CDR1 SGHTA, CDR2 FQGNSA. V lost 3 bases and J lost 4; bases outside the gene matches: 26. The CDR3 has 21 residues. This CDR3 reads CASSFTGLGGGTQDRLYEQYF. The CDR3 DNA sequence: TGTGCCAGCAGCTTCACGGGATTGGGCGGGGGGACCCAAGACCGCCTTTACGAGCAGTACTTC.

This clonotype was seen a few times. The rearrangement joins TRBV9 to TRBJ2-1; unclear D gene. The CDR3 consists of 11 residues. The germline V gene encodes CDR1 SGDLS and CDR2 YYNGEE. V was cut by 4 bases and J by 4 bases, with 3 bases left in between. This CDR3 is CASSYYNEQFF. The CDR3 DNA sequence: TGTGCCAGCAGCTATTACAATGAGCAGTTCTTC.

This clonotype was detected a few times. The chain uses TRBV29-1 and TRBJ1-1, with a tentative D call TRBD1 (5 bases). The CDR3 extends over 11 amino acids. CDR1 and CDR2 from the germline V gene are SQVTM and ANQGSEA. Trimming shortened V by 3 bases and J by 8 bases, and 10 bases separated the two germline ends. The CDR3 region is CSVEQGLEAFF. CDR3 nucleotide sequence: TGCAGCGTTGAGCAGGGCCTCGAAGCTTTCTTT.

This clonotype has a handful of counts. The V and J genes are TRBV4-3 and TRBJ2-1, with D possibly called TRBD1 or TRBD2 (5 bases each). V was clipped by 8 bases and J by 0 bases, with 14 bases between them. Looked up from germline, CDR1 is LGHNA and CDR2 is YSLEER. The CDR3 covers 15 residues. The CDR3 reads CASAASGSSYNEQFF. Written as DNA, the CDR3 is TGCGCCAGCGCAGCATCAGGGAGCTCCTACAATGAGCAGTTCTTC.

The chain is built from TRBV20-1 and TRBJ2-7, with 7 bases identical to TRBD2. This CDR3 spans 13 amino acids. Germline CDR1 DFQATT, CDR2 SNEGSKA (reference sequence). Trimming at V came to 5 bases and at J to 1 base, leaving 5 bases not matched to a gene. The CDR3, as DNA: TGCAGTGCTTCTAGCGGAGAGTCCTACGAGCAGTACTTC. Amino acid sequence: CSASSGESYEQYF.

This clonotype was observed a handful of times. In DNA form, the CDR3 reads TGTGCCAGCAGTATTATCCGTCGGACAGGGGAAGAGACCCAGTACTTC. It encodes CASSIIRRTGEETQYF. The chain recombines TRBV7-2 with TRBJ2-5; 9 bases fit TRBD1. Trimming cost V 6 bases and J 3 bases; bases outside gene matches: 11. The germline gives CDR1 SGHTA, CDR2 FQGNSA. The CDR3 has 16 amino acids.

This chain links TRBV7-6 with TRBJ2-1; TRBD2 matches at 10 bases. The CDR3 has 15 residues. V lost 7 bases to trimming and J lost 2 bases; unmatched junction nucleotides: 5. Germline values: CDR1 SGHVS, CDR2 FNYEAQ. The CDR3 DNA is TGTGCCAGCAACCCTAGCGGGAGTCCCTACAATGAGCAGTTCTTC. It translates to CASNPSGSPYNEQFF. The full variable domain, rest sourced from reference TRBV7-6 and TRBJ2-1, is GAGVSQSPRYKVTKRGQDVALRCDPISGHVSLYWYRQALGQGPEFLTYFNYEAQQDKSGLPNDRFSAERPEGSISTLTIQRTEQRDSAMYRCASNPSGSPYNEQFFGPGTRLTVL.

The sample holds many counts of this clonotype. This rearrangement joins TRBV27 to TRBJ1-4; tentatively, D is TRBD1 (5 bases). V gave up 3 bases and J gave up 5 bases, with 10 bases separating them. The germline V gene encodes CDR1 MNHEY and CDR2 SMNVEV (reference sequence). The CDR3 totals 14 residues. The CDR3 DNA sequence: TGTGCCAGCAGTTTCCGGGACCCGAATGAAAAACTGTTTTTT. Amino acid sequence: CASSFRDPNEKLFF.

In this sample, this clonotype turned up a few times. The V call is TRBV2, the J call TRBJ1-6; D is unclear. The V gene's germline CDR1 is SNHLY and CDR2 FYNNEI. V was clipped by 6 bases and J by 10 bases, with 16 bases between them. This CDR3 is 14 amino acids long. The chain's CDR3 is CASRKAGSTSPLHF. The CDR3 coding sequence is TGTGCCAGCAGAAAGGCCGGGTCAACATCACCCCTCCACTTT.

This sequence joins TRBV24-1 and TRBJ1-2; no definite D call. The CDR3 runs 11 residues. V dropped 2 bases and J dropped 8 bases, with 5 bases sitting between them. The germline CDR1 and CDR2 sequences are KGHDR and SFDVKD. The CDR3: CATSDSWGYTF. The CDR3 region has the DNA TGTGCCACCAGTGATTCTTGGGGCTACACCTTC.

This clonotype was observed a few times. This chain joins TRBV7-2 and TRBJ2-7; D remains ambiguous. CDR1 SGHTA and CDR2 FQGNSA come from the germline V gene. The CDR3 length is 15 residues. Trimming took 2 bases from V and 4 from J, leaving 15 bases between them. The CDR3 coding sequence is TGTGCCAGCAGCTTAATTCGGTCGGGCTTTTACGAGCAGTACTTC. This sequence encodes CASSLIRSGFYEQYF.

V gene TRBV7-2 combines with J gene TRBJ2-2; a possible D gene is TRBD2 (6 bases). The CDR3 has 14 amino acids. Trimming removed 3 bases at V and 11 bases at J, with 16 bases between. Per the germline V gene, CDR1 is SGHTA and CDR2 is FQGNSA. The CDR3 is CASSFPGLQIELFF. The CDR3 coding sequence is TGTGCCAGCAGCTTCCCGGGACTTCAAATAGAGCTGTTTTTT.

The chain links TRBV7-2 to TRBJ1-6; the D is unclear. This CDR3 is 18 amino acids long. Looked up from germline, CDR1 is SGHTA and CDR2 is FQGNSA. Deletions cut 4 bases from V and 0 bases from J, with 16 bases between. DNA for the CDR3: TGTGCCAGCAGCTCCAGGCAAGCGACTCGCTCCTATAATTCACCCCTCCACTTT. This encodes CASSSRQATRSYNSPLHF.

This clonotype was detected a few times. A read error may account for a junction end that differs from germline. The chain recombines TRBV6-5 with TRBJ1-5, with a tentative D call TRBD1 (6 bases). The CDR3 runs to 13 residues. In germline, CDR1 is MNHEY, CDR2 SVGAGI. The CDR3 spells CACRAGGNQPQHF. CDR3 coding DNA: TGTGCCTGCAGGGCAGGGGGCAATCAGCCCCAGCATTTT.

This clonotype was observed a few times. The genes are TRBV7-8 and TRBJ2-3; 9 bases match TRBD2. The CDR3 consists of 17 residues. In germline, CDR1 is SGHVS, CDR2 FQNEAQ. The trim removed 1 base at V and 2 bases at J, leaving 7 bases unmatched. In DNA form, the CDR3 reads TGTGCCAGCAGCTTAGACCAAAGCGGGGGGCACACAGATACGCAGTATTTT. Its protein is CASSLDQSGGHTDTQYF. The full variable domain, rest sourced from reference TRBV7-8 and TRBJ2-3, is GAGVSQSPRYKVAKRGQDVALRCDPISGHVSLFWYQQALGQGPEFLTYFQNEAQLDKSGLPSDRFFAERPEGSVSTLKIQRTQQEDSAVYLCASSLDQSGGHTDTQYFGPGTRLTVL.

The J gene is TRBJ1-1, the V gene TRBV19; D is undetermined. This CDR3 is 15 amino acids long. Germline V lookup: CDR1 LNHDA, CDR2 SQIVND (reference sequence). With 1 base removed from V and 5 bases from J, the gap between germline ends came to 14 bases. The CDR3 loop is CASSIGPTGETEAFF. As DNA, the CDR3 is TGTGCCAGTAGTATAGGACCAACGGGAGAGACTGAAGCTTTCTTT.

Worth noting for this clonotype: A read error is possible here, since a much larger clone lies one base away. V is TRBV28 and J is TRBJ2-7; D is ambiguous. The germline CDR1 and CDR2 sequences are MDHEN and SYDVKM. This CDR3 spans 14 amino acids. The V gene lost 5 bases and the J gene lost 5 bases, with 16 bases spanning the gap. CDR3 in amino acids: CASSNGPRRDEQYF. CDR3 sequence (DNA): TGTGCCAGCAGTAACGGACCGAGACGCGACGAGCAGTACTTC.

CDR3 coding DNA: TGTGCCAGCAGTTACGTCCATCTGGGTGGAAACACCATATATTTT. It encodes CASSYVHLGGNTIYF. The V call is TRBV6-2 or TRBV6-3, the J call TRBJ1-3; D not resolved. V lost 2 bases and J lost 3, with 11 bases in between. Germline CDR1 is MNHEY and CDR2 is SVGEGT. The CDR3 contains 15 residues.

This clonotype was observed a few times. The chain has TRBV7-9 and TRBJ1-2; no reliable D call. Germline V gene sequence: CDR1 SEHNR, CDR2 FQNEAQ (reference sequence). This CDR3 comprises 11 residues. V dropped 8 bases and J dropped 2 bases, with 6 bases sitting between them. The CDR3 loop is CASELNYGYTF. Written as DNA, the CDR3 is TGTGCCAGCGAGTTGAACTATGGCTACACCTTC.